A selection of T cell receptor beta chains follows, all from one sample in a study of cytomegalovirus exposure and HLA in healthy donors. Clones were read by immunoSEQ multiplex PCR, and TCRdb kept only the in-frame ones, dropping some. The sample shows approximately 140,000 clones, around 73% of them seen only once. The specimen was PBMCs. The receptor set was obtained from a female donor in good health and CMV-seronegative. The CDR3 runs from the conserved cysteine through the conserved F or W. A D gene is named only where the DNA matches it firmly. Rows may omit the clone size; those that give it use once, few, many or a size class.

v_gene	d_gene	abundance	j_gene	CDR3aa	CDR3nt
TRBV6-5	.	.	TRBJ2-7	CASSKGLPYEQYF	TGTGCCAGCAGTAAGGGACTTCCCTACGAGCAGTACTTC
TRBV28	TRBD1	.	TRBJ1-5	CASSQMDRANQPQHF	TGTGCCAGCAGTCAGATGGACAGGGCCAATCAGCCCCAGCATTTT
TRBV2	.	.	TRBJ1-2	CASKGIIRGTADGYTF	TGTGCCAGCAAGGGGATTATCCGGGGGACGGCAGATGGCTACACCTTC
TRBV19	.	.	TRBJ1-4	CASSIGAGVVEKLFF	TGTGCCAGTAGTATAGGGGCAGGGGTTGTTGAAAAACTGTTTTTT
TRBV6-5	.	.	TRBJ1-6	CASSVQGPNNSPLHF	TGTGCCAGCAGTGTACAGGGACCAAATAATTCACCCCTCCACTTT
TRBV28	.	.	TRBJ1-5	CASSLWQGSDQPQHF	TGTGCCAGCAGTTTATGGCAGGGGAGCGATCAGCCCCAGCATTTT
TRBV7-6	TRBD2	few	TRBJ2-7	CASSAMTSTEQYF	TGTGCCAGCAGCGCAATGACTAGCACCGAGCAGTACTTC
TRBV11-2	.	.	TRBJ2-7	CASSLAREYEQYF	TGTGCCAGCAGCTTAGCCAGGGAATACGAGCAGTACTTC
TRBV6-1	.	few	TRBJ1-2	CASSEPGGYGYTF	TGTGCCAGCAGTGAACCAGGAGGCTATGGCTACACCTTC
TRBV11-1	TRBD1	.	TRBJ1-2	CASSSHAGQGWYGYTF	TGTGCCAGCAGCTCCCACGCGGGACAGGGGTGGTATGGCTACACCTTC
TRBV7-3	TRBD1	.	TRBJ2-2	CASSLPGQSGGELFF	TGTGCCAGCAGCTTACCGGGACAGTCGGGCGGGGAGCTGTTTTTT
TRBV27	TRBD2	few	TRBJ2-7	CASVLRGGREPYEQYF	TGTGCCAGCGTCCTGCGGGGGGGGCGGGAGCCCTACGAGCAGTACTTC
TRBV28	.	.	TRBJ1-2	CASTWGGGYGYTF	TGTGCCAGCACCTGGGGGGGTGGATATGGCTACACCTTC
TRBV25-1	TRBD2	.	TRBJ2-3	CASDSGLAESTDTQYF	TGTGCCAGCGACAGCGGACTAGCGGAAAGCACAGATACGCAGTATTTT
TRBV2	.	few	TRBJ2-3	CASVSAGSTDTQYF	TGTGCCAGCGTAAGCGCGGGAAGCACAGATACGCAGTATTTT
TRBV9	TRBD2	.	TRBJ2-5	CASSPLGDGRQETQYF	TGTGCCAGCAGCCCTCTTGGGGACGGGAGGCAAGAGACCCAGTACTTC
TRBV11-3	TRBD1	.	TRBJ2-2	CASSRGDSYTGELFF	TGTGCCAGCAGCCGTGGGGACAGCTACACCGGGGAGCTGTTTTTT
TRBV2	TRBD2	.	TRBJ2-3	CASSEFGGGRATDTQYF	TGTGCCAGCAGTGAATTTGGCGGCGGGAGGGCCACAGATACGCAGTATTTT
TRBV18	TRBD2	.	TRBJ2-7	CASSPPNSGSFEQYF	TGTGCCAGCTCACCACCCAATAGCGGGAGTTTCGAGCAGTACTTC
TRBV15	.	.	TRBJ2-4	CATSRDSLMAGAAKNIQYF	TGTGCCACCAGCAGAGATAGTTTGATGGCGGGGGCAGCCAAAAACATTCAGTACTTC
TRBV28	.	.	TRBJ2-5	CASGGTEETQYF	TGTGCCAGCGGAGGAACAGAAGAGACCCAGTACTTC
TRBV9	.	.	TRBJ1-4	CASSVAPSANEKLFF	TGTGCCAGCAGCGTAGCCCCTTCGGCTAATGAAAAACTGTTTTTT
TRBV18	TRBD1	.	TRBJ2-7	CASSPSSSGTGDKQYF	TGTGCCAGCTCACCTTCCTCTTCCGGGACAGGGGATAAGCAGTACTTC
TRBV27	.	.	TRBJ1-1	CATWTANTEAFF	TGTGCCACCTGGACAGCGAACACTGAAGCTTTCTTT
TRBV5-6	.	.	TRBJ2-7	CASSLIGQGYYEQYF	TGTGCCAGCAGCTTGATAGGACAAGGATACTACGAGCAGTACTTC
TRBV11-1	.	.	TRBJ2-1	CASSPLYNEQFF	TGTGCCAGCAGTCCCCTTTACAATGAGCAGTTCTTC
TRBV25-1	.	few	TRBJ2-2	CASSFGSNTGELFF	TGTGCCAGCAGTTTCGGGTCGAACACCGGGGAGCTGTTTTTT
TRBV6-1	.	.	TRBJ1-3	CASRFFSGNTIYF	TGTGCCAGTCGGTTTTTCTCTGGAAACACCATATATTTT
TRBV28	.	.	TRBJ2-7	CASSLLDGDASYEQYF	TGTGCCAGCAGTTTACTCGACGGGGATGCCTCCTACGAGCAGTACTTC
TRBV15	TRBD2	.	TRBJ2-5	CATSRDRGGVQGQETQYF	TGTGCCACCAGCAGAGATCGGGGGGGGGTACAGGGACAAGAGACCCAGTACTTC
TRBV9	TRBD1	once	TRBJ2-7	CASSAGTGGPYEQYF	TGTGCCAGCAGCGCCGGGACAGGGGGCCCCTACGAGCAGTACTTC
TRBV7-9	.	.	TRBJ1-2	CASSLRDTYYGYTF	TGTGCCAGCAGCTTAAGGGACACCTACTATGGCTACACCTTC
TRBV5-6	.	few	TRBJ2-7	CASSLEQGIHEQYF	TGTGCCAGCAGCTTGGAGCAGGGGATACACGAGCAGTACTTC
TRBV9	.	.	TRBJ1-1	CASSSGDGFTEAFF	TGTGCCAGCAGCTCGGGGGATGGATTCACTGAAGCTTTCTTT
TRBV7-3	TRBD1	.	TRBJ2-2	CASSSRQGSAGELFF	TGTGCCAGCAGCTCGAGACAGGGAAGTGCCGGGGAGCTGTTTTTT
TRBV5-1	.	.	TRBJ2-1	CASSPFRGRVEGNEQFF	TGCGCCAGCAGCCCCTTCAGGGGAAGGGTAGAGGGTAATGAGCAGTTCTTC
TRBV30	.	.	TRBJ1-2	CAWHTDYGYTF	TGTGCCTGGCACACAGACTATGGCTACACCTTC
TRBV7-9	.	once	TRBJ1-1	CSSSSRQTGTEAFF	TGTTCCAGCAGCTCACGGCAGACGGGTACTGAAGCTTTCTTT
TRBV27	.	.	TRBJ1-5	CASSLGAGEQPQHF	TGTGCCAGCAGTTTAGGTGCAGGGGAACAGCCCCAGCATTTT
TRBV28	.	.	TRBJ1-2	CASSPAGEGGYTF	TGTGCCAGCAGCCCCGCAGGGGAGGGTGGCTACACCTTC
TRBV7-9	.	.	TRBJ2-7	CASSTVFRGVDEQYF	TGTGCCAGCAGCACGGTTTTCAGGGGAGTGGACGAGCAGTACTTC
TRBV7-3	TRBD2	.	TRBJ2-3	CASSLTGLAGRTDTQYF	TGTGCCAGCAGCTTAACGGGACTAGCGGGACGCACAGATACGCAGTATTTT
TRBV5-1	TRBD2	few	TRBJ2-1	CASSFLPSGGSSYNEQFF	TGCGCCAGCAGCTTTCTTCCTAGCGGGGGGAGCTCCTACAATGAGCAGTTCTTC
TRBV6-1	.	.	TRBJ2-7	CASSPGVGGDYEQYF	TGTGCCAGCAGCCCAGGGGTTGGGGGGGACTACGAGCAGTACTTC
TRBV14	.	.	TRBJ2-3	CASSQGLGRHTDTQYF	TGTGCCAGCAGCCAAGGTTTAGGGAGACACACAGATACGCAGTATTTT
TRBV5-4	.	.	TRBJ1-6	CASSLGGPGNSPLHF	TGTGCCAGCAGCTTGGGGGGGCCAGGTAATTCACCCCTCCACTTT
TRBV6-1	TRBD1	.	TRBJ1-2	CASSEGGQYGYTF	TGTGCCAGCAGTGAAGGGGGACAGTATGGCTACACCTTC
TRBV9	TRBD1	.	TRBJ2-7	CASSAGQGRYEQYF	TGTGCCAGCAGCGCCGGACAGGGGAGATACGAGCAGTACTTC
TRBV7-9	.	.	TRBJ2-7	CSSSLILPNYEQYF	TGTTCCAGCAGCTTGATACTTCCAAACTACGAGCAGTACTTC
TRBV7-6	TRBD2	.	TRBJ2-1	CASSLEASGVSSYNEQFF	TGTGCCAGCAGCTTAGAAGCTAGCGGGGTGAGCTCCTACAATGAGCAGTTCTTC
TRBV21-1	.	.	TRBJ2-1	CASSKVPPTYNEQFF	TGTGCCAGCAGCAAAGTCCCTCCTACCTACAATGAGCAGTTCTTC
TRBV19	.	.	TRBJ1-5	CASSRGLGQPQHF	TGTGCCAGTAGTAGGGGGCTGGGTCAGCCCCAGCATTTT
TRBV2	TRBD1	.	TRBJ2-1	CASSRQGDTYNEQFF	TGTGCCAGCAGTCGACAGGGGGATACCTACAATGAGCAGTTCTTC
TRBV6-5	.	.	TRBJ1-1	CASSHGNTEAFF	TGTGCCAGCAGCCACGGGAACACTGAAGCTTTCTTT
TRBV25-1	.	.	TRBJ1-5	CASSRGNQPQHF	TGTGCCAGCAGCAGGGGCAATCAGCCCCAGCATTTT
TRBV19	TRBD1	.	TRBJ1-2	CASSPGTGLSDYGYTF	TGTGCCAGTAGTCCCGGGACAGGGTTATCAGACTATGGCTACACCTTC
TRBV6-4	TRBD1	few	TRBJ2-1	CASSLRQGANGQYYNEQFF	TGTGCCAGCAGTCTGAGACAGGGGGCAAACGGACAGTATTACAATGAGCAGTTCTTC
TRBV6-5	TRBD1	.	TRBJ2-1	CASSYRTGTTGNEQFF	TGTGCCAGCAGTTACAGGACAGGGACAACAGGCAATGAGCAGTTCTTC